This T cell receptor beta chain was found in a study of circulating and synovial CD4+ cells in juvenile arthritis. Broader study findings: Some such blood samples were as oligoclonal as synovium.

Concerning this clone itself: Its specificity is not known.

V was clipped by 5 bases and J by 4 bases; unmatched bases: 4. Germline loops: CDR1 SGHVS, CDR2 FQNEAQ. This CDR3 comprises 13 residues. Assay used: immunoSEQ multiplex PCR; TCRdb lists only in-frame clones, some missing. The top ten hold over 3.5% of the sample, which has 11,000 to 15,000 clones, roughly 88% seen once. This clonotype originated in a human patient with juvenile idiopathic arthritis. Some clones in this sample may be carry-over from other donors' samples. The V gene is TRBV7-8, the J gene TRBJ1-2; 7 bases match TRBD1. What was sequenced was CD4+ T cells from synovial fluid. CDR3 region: CASSPGTVYGYTF. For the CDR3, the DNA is TGTGCCAGCAGCCCCGGGACAGTCTATGGCTACACCTTC.